This T cell receptor beta chain is drawn from a study of CD8 T cells in ankylosing spondylitis. The TCR beta libraries were generated through quantitative 5'-RACE incorporating molecular barcodes. TCRdb re-called the 5' RACE reads through MiXCR, storing one row per CDR3 protein. The profile shows approximately 550,000 distinct CDR3 sequences, 10% to 15% of them singletons. The CDR3 is made up of 14 amino acids. CDR1 and CDR2 from the germline V gene are SGHTA and FQGNSA. J was trimmed by 3 bases and V by 5 bases; bases with no gene match: 6. With respect to this clonotype: Antigen: not known.

The study's findings and limits: Disease-associated clones were CD8+ and fairly uncommon in peripheral blood. A TCR beta motif of eight highly homologous variants appeared characteristic of ankylosing spondylitis blood. In synovial fluid and blood from reactive arthritis, some motif variants were previously reported. According to the report, clones linked to the disease were significantly enriched in matched synovial fluid samples taken from ankylosing spondylitis patients.

This TCR came from a male donor with ankylosing spondylitis. This rearrangement joins TRBV7-2 to TRBJ1-2; 7 positions agree with TRBD1. What was sequenced was blood, either unsorted or a sorted T cell fraction (not recorded which). The CDR3 spells CASSRDRSDYGYTF. CDR3 nucleotides: TGTGCCAGCAGCCGGGACAGATCGGACTATGGCTACACCTTC.